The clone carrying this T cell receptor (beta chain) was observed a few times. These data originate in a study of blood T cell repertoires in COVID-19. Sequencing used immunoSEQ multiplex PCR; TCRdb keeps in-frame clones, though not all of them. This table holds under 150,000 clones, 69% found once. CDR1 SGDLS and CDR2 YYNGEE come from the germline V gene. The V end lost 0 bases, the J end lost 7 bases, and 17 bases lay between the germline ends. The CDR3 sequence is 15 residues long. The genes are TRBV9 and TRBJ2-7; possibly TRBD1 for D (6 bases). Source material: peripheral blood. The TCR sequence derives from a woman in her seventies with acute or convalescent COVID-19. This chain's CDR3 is CASSVDGRGPSEQYF. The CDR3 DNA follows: TGTGCCAGCAGCGTAGACGGCAGGGGTCCCTCGGAGCAGTACTTC.